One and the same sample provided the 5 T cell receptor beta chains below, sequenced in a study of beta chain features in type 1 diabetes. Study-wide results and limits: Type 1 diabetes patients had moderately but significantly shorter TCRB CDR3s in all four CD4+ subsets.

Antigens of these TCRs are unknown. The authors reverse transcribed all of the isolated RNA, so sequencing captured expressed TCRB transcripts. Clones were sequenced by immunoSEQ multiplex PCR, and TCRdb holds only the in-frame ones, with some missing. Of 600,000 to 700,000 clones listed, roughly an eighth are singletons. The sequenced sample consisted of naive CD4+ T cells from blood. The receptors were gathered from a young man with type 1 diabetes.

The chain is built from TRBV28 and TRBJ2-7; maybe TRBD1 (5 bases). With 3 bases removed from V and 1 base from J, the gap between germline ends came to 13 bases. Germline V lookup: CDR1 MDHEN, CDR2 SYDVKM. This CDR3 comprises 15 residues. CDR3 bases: TGTGCCAGCAGTTTGGGCGGCAGGGCGTCCTACGAGCAGTACTTC. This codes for CASSLGGRASYEQYF.

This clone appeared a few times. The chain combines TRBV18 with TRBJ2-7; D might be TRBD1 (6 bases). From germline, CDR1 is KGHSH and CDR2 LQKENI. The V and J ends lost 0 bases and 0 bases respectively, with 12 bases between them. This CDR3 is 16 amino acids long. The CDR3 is CASSPPSQGNSYEQYF. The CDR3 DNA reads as TGTGCCAGCTCACCACCCTCCCAGGGGAACTCCTACGAGCAGTACTTC.

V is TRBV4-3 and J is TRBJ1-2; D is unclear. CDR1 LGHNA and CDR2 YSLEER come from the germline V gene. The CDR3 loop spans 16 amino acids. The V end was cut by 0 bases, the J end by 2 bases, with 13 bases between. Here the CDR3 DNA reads TGCGCCAGCAGCCAAGATCGAACGTCCTACAACTATGGCTACACCTTC. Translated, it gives CASSQDRTSYNYGYTF.

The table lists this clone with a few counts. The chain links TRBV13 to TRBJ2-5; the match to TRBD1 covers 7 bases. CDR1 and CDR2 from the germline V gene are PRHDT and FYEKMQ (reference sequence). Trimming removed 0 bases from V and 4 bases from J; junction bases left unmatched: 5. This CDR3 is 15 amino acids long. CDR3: CASSLGDRELETQYF. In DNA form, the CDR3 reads TGTGCCAGCAGCTTAGGAGACAGGGAGTTAGAGACCCAGTACTTC.

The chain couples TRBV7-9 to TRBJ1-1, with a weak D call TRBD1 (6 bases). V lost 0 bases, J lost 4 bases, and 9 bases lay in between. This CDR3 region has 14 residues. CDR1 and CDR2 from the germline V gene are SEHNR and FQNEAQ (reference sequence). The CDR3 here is CASSLATGSTEAFF. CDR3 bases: TGTGCCAGCAGCTTAGCTACAGGGAGCACTGAAGCTTTCTTT.